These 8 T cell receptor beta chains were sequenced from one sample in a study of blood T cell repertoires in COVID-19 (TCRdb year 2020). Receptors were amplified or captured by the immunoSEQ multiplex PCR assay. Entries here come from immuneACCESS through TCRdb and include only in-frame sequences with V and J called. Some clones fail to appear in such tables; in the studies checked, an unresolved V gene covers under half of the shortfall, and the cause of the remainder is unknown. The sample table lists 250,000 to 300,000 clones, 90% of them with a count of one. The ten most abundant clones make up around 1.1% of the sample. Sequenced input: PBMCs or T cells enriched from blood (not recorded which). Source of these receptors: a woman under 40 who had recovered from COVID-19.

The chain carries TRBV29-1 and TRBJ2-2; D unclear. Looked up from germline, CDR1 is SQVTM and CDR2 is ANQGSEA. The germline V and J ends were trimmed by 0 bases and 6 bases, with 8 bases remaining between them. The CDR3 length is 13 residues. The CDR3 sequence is CSVEDGSPGELFF. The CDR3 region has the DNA TGCAGCGTTGAAGACGGGTCTCCCGGGGAGCTGTTTTTT.

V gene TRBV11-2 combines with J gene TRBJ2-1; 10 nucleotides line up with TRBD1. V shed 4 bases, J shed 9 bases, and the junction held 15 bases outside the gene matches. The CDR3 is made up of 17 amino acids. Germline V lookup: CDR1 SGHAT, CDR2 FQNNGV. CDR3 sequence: CASSSPGQGLRAGEQFF. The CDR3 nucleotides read TGTGCCAGCAGCTCCCCGGGACAGGGGCTTAGGGCCGGTGAGCAGTTCTTC.

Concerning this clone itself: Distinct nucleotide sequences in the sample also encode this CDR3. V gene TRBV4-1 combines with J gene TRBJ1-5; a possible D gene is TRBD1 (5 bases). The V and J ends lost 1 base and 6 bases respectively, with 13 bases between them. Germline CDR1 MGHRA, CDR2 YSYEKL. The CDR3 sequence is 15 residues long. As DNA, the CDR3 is TGCGCCAGCAGCCAAGTGGGTGGGGGGGGTCAGCCCCAGCATTTT. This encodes CASSQVGGGGQPQHF.

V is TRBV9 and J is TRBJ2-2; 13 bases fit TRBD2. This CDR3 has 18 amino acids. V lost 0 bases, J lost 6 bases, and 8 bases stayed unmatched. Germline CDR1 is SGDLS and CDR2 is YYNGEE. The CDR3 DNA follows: TGTGCCAGCAGCGTAGTAACCGGACTAGCGGGAGTAGCCGGGGAGCTGTTTTTT. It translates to CASSVVTGLAGVAGELFF.

Written as DNA, the CDR3 is TGTGCCAGCAGCTTAGGAGGCCGGGACAGGGGTTTAAATGGCTACACCTTC. Its translation is CASSLGGRDRGLNGYTF. The chain employs TRBV7-9 and TRBJ1-2, with 10 bases aligning to TRBD1. V lost 1 base, J lost 6 bases, and 11 bases stayed unmatched. The CDR3 is 17 residues long. Looked up from germline, CDR1 is SEHNR and CDR2 is FQNEAQ (reference sequence).

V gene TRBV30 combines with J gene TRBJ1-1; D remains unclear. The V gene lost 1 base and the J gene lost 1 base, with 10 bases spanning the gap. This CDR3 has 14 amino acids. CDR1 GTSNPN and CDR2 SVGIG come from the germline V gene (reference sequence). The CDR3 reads CAWSGGDWNTEAFF. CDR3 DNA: TGTGCCTGGAGTGGCGGGGATTGGAACACTGAAGCTTTCTTT.

The chain's CDR3 is CASSPHQGLAGSNEQYF. CDR3 DNA sequence: TGCGCCAGCAGCCCCCACCAGGGACTAGCGGGTTCGAACGAGCAGTACTTC. The J gene is TRBJ2-7, the V gene TRBV4-3; TRBD2 agrees at 12 bases. Germline CDR1 and CDR2: LGHNA and YSLEER. The ends lost 4 bases at V and 5 bases at J; junction bases unmatched: 12. The CDR3 runs to 17 residues.

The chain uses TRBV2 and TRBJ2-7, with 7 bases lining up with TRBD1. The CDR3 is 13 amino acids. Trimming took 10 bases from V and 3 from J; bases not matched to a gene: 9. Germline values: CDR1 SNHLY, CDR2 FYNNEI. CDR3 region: CATRQGISYEQYF. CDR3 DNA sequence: TGTGCCACCAGACAGGGAATTAGCTACGAGCAGTACTTC.